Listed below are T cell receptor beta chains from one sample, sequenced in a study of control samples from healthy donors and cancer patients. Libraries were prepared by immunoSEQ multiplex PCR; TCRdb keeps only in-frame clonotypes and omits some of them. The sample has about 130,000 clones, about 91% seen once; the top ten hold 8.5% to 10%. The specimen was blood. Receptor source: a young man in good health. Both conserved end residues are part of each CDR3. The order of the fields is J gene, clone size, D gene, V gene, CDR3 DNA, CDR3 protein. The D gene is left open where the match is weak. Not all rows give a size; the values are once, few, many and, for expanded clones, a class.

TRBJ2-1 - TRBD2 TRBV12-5 TGTGCTAGTGGTTTCGGTACTAGCGGGGGCGCCTACAATGAGCAGTTCTTC CASGFGTSGGAYNEQFF
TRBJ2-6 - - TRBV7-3 TGTGCCAGCAGCTTGACCAACTCTGGGGCCAACGTCCTGACTTTC CASSLTNSGANVLTF
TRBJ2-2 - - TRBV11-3 TGTGCCAGCAGCTTAGCCCAGGGGACAGGGGAGCTGTTTTTT CASSLAQGTGELFF
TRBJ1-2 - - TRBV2 TGTGCCAGCAGTGAGCAGGCGGACTATGGCTACACCTTC CASSEQADYGYTF
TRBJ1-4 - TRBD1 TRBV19 TGTGCCAGTAGTATTAATCAGGGGGCCGGGGAAAAACTGTTTTTT CASSINQGAGEKLFF
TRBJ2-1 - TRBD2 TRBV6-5 TGTGCCAGCAGTTACTCGGGACTAGCGAGCAATGAGCAGTTCTTC CASSYSGLASNEQFF
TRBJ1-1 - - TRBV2 TGTGCCAGCAACGTTGGGGGGATTGGGGCACGTGAAGCTTTCTTT CASNVGGIGAREAFF
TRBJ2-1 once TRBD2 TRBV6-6 TGTGCCAGCAACCCACTAGCGGGGGGTGAAAGTGAGCAGTTCTTC CASNPLAGGESEQFF
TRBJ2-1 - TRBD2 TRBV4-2 TGTGCCAGCAGCCAAGCCCGGACTAGCGGGGGGTTAGCCCAGTTCTTC CASSQARTSGGLAQFF
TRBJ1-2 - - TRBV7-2 TGTGCCAGCAGCCCAAACGACAGAGCTGCTCTTGGCTACACCTTC CASSPNDRAALGYTF
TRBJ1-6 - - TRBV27 TGTGCCAGCAGTTTAGGGGGTTCCTATAATTCACCCCTCCACTTT CASSLGGSYNSPLHF
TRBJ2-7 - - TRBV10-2 TGCGCCAGCAGACGCGGGACGCTTCTCTCCTACGAGCAGTACTTC CASRRGTLLSYEQYF
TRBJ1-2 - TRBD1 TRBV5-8 TGTGCCAGCAGCTGGGAAGACAGGGGAAGAATCTATGGCTACACCTTC CASSWEDRGRIYGYTF
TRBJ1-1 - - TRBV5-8 TGTGCCAGCAGCCCGACATTGAACACTGAAGCTTTCTTT CASSPTLNTEAFF
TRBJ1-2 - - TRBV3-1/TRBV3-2 TGTGCCAGCAGCCCCACGCGGGTCTCCAGCTACACCTTC CASSPTRVSSYTF
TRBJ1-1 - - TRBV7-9 TGTGCCAGCAGCTTCGGCCAGTTCACTGAAGCTTTCTTT CASSFGQFTEAFF
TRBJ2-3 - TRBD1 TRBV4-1 TGCGCCAGCAGCCGGGCCGGGACAGGGCTTGGAGATACGCAGTATTTT CASSRAGTGLGDTQYF
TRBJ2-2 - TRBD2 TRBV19 TGTGCCAGTAACCACCCAGGACTAGCGGGGGGGATAGGGGAGCTGTTTTTT CASNHPGLAGGIGELFF
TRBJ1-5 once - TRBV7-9 TGTGCCAGCAGCACGAGCGGGGGGTCTCTGGCCCAGCATTTT CASSTSGGSLAQHF
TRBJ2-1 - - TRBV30 TGTGCCTGGAGTGTATCCGGGGGAGAGCAGTTCTTC CAWSVSGGEQFF
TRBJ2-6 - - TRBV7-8 TGTGCCAGCAGCTTAGGTGGAGGGGCATCCGGGGCCAACGTCCTGACTTTC CASSLGGGASGANVLTF
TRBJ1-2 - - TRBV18 TGTGCCAGCTCACGAAGGGGATCGGACGACTACACCTTC CASSRRGSDDYTF
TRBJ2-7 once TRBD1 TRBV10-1 TGCGCCAGCAGTGACCGGGACAGGGGAATTAGCGAGCAGTACTTC CASSDRDRGISEQYF
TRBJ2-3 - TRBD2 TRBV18 TGTGCCAGCTCAAAGCTAGCGGGGGACACAGATACGCAGTATTTT CASSKLAGDTDTQYF
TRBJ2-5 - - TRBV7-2 TGTGCCAGCAGCTTAAGCCCCCCGGGGTCAAGCCAGTACTTC CASSLSPPGSSQYF
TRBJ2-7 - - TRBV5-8 TGTGCCAGCAGCTTGGTGGGTTTTTACGAGCAGTACTTC CASSLVGFYEQYF
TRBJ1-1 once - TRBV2 TGTGCCAGCAGTGGTTACGTAAACACTGAAGCTTTCTTT CASSGYVNTEAFF
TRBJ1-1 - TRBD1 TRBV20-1 TGCAGTGCCGCGGGACAGGGTCGGGCTTTCTTT CSAAGQGRAFF
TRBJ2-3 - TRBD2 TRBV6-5 TGTGCCAGCCGCCCATCTAGCGGGAGGAGGAATACGCAGTATTTT CASRPSSGRRNTQYF
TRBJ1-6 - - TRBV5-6 TGTGCCAGCAGCTTCCGACAGAGTTATAATTCACCCCTCCACTTT CASSFRQSYNSPLHF
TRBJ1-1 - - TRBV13 TGTGCCAGCAGGCAGGACAGCACAGAAGCTTTCTTT CASRQDSTEAFF
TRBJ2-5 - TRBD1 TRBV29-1 TGCAGCGTTGAAAAATCGGGACAGGGCGAGACCCAGTACTTC CSVEKSGQGETQYF
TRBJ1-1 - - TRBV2 TGTGCCAGTCGAGCGGGTACGCCTGAAGCTTTCTTT CASRAGTPEAFF
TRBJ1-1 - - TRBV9 TGTGCCAGCAGCAAGCGGGAGAACACTGAAGCTTTCTTT CASSKRENTEAFF
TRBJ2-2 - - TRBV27 TGTGCCAGCAGTTTTGGGACATCCTACACCGGGGAGCTGTTTTTT CASSFGTSYTGELFF
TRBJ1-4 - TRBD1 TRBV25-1 TGTGCCAGCAGCCCGGGACAGGGGAATGAAAAACTGTTTTTT CASSPGQGNEKLFF
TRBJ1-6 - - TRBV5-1 TGCGCCAGCAGCCCGACAGTCGGGTTCGGATATAATTCACCCCTCCACTTT CASSPTVGFGYNSPLHF
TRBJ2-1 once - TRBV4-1 TGCGCCAGCAGCTCGGGGCTCTACAATGAGCAGTTCTTC CASSSGLYNEQFF
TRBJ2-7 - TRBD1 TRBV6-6 TGTGCCAGCAGCCGCACCCGACAGGGCTCCTACGAGCAGTACTTC CASSRTRQGSYEQYF
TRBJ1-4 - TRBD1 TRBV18 TGTGCCAGCTCACCTGTCCGACAGGGACCCGGGGCGGAAAAACTGTTTTTT CASSPVRQGPGAEKLFF
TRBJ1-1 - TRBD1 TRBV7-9 TGTGCCAGCAGCTTGACAGGGGGAGTCTATGAAGCTTTCTTT CASSLTGGVYEAFF
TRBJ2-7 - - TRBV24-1 TGTGCCACCAGTGATCCCCAGGGGACCTACGAGCAGTACTTC CATSDPQGTYEQYF
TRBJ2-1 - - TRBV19 TGTGCCAGTAGTTCGGGACCCCGAAGCGGCAATGAGCAGTTCTTC CASSSGPRSGNEQFF
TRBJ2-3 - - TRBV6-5 TGTGCCAGCAGTCGGACACTCATAGGAGATACGCAGTATTTT CASSRTLIGDTQYF
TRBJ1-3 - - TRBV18 TGTGCCAGCTCACCACCATGGAGTAACGCGGATGAAAACACCATATATTTT CASSPPWSNADENTIYF
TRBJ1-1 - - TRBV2 TGTGCCAGCAGTGGTTACACTGAAGCTTTCTTT CASSGYTEAFF
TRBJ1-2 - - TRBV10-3 TGTGCCATCAGTGAGGGGGGGGCTAACTATGGCTACACCTTC CAISEGGANYGYTF
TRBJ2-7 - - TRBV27 TGTGCCAGCAGTTTAGGGGGTAGTTCCTACGAGCAGTACTTC CASSLGGSSYEQYF
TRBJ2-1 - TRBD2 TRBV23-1 TGCGCCAGCAGTCACACCGGGACTAGCGGATACAATGAGCAGTTCTTC CASSHTGTSGYNEQFF
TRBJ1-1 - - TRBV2 TGTGCCAGCAGTGAAGATTATAGGAGGGGGTGGTTCACTGAAGCTTTCTTT CASSEDYRRGWFTEAFF
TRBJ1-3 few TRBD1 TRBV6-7 TGTGCCAGCAGATACGAGGAGGAGGGGGCGGCTGGAAACACCATATATTTT CASRYEEEGAAGNTIYF
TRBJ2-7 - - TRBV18 TGTGCCAGCTCAGTTCCCGGCTCCTACGAGCAGTACTTC CASSVPGSYEQYF
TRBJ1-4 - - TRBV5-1 TGCGCCAGCAGAGAGGGGTCCACTAATGAAAAACTGTTTTTT CASREGSTNEKLFF